The 27 T cell receptor beta chains given below trace back to one sample, sequenced in a study of metastatic and nonmetastatic thyroid tumors. TCRdb re-called the PCR reads through MiXCR. The data contain tens of thousands of clones, around 18% of them seen just once; the ten biggest clones take up around 13%. Each patient came to thyroid surgery without any prior treatment (of any kind). The sample was blood. The receptors derive from a female donor with papillary thyroid cancer or a benign thyroid nodule (not recorded which). Some clones in this sample may be carry-over from other donors' samples.

In this sample, this clone turned up many times. This CDR3 is CASSLVVLLRYTGELFF. CDR3 in DNA: TGTGCCAGCAGTTTAGTCGTATTACTTAGATACACCGGGGAGCTGTTTTTT. The rearrangement joins TRBV12-3 or TRBV12-4 to TRBJ2-2; D is unclear. V was pared by 1 base and J by 3 bases, with 15 bases between. This CDR3 has 17 residues.

This clone appeared many times. V gene TRBV7-2 combines with J gene TRBJ2-7; 12 nucleotides align to TRBD2. This CDR3 region has 18 residues. V lost 6 bases, J lost 0 bases, and 12 bases stayed unmatched. From germline, CDR1 is SGHTA and CDR2 FQGNSA. The chain's CDR3 is CASSPRLAGDIRSYEQYF. DNA of the CDR3: TGTGCCAGCAGTCCTCGACTAGCGGGAGACATCCGCTCCTACGAGCAGTACTTC.

Only a few counts were recorded for this clone. One end of the junction fails to match germline, which may point to a read error. Other DNA sequences within the sample encode an identical CDR3. This chain connects TRBV6-1 to TRBJ1-4, with 8 bases identical to TRBD1. The CDR3 loop spans 15 amino acids. Looked up from germline, CDR1 is MNHNS and CDR2 is SASEGT. The CDR3 sequence is CASRSGQGVGEKLFF. In DNA, the CDR3 is TGCGCCAGCAGATCTGGACAGGGTGTGGGAGAAAAACTGTTTTTT.

The V and J genes are TRBV5-1 and TRBJ1-6, with 9 bases aligning to TRBD1. CDR1 SGHRS and CDR2 YFSETQ come from the germline V gene. CDR3 length: 14 residues. V lost 3 bases and J lost 8; bases outside the gene matches: 3. The CDR3 DNA sequence: TGCGCCAGCAGCTCCGGGACAGGGTATTCACCCCTCCACTTT. This translates into CASSSGTGYSPLHF.

This clone was seen repeatedly, ten times or more. The rearrangement links TRBV27 to TRBJ1-4; D not resolved. This CDR3 contains 13 residues. Trimming removed 6 bases from V and 6 bases from J, with 11 bases in between. Germline V lookup: CDR1 MNHEY, CDR2 SMNVEV (reference sequence). The CDR3 bases are TGTGCCAGCAGATTTCAGAACGATGAAAAACTGTTTTTT. It translates to CASRFQNDEKLFF.

In its sample, this clone was seen a few times. The chain recombines TRBV10-2 with TRBJ2-3; D gene uncertain. This CDR3 has 13 amino acids. V lost 5 bases and J 6 bases, leaving 12 bases between the germline ends. CDR1 and CDR2 (germline): WSHSY, SAAADI. CDR3 nucleotides: TGCGCCAGCAGTCCCCAAATTTTGGATACGCAGTATTTT. This encodes CASSPQILDTQYF.

The chain uses TRBV11-1 and TRBJ2-3; D is unresolved. Trimming removed 2 bases at V and 3 bases at J, with 12 bases between. The CDR3 is made up of 15 amino acids. Per the germline V gene, CDR1 is SGHAT and CDR2 is FQDESV (reference sequence). The CDR3: CASSLKRKRTDTQYF. The DNA for the CDR3 is TGTGCCAGCAGCTTAAAAAGGAAAAGGACAGATACGCAGTATTTT. Full variable domain (rest looked up from reference TRBV11-1 and TRBJ2-3): EAEVAQSPRYKITEKSQAVAFWCDPISGHATLYWYRQILGQGPELLVQFQDESVVDDSQLPKDRFSAERLKGVDSTLKIQPAELGDSAMYLCASSLKRKRTDTQYFGPGTRLTVL.

This clone was seen repeatedly, ten times or more. The chain couples TRBV19 to TRBJ2-7; possible D gene TRBD1, 5 bases. V lost 6 bases and J 0 bases, leaving 12 bases between the germline ends. CDR3 length: 14 amino acids. Germline V gene sequence: CDR1 LNHDA, CDR2 SQIVND (reference sequence). The CDR3 here is CASSKTVASYEQYF. CDR3 nucleotide sequence: TGTGCCAGTAGCAAGACAGTAGCCTCCTACGAGCAGTACTTC.

The sample holds many counts of this clone. V gene TRBV9 combines with J gene TRBJ2-1; TRBD2 agrees at 8 bases. The CDR3 has 14 amino acids. Germline CDR1 reads SGDLS; CDR2 reads YYNGEE. The junction had 4 bases not matched to a gene; V was cut back by 0 bases and J by 8 bases. This CDR3 reads CASSVDSGIYEQFF. CDR3 bases: TGTGCCAGCAGCGTAGATAGCGGGATCTATGAGCAGTTCTTC.

The chain joins TRBV11-2 to TRBJ2-3; 13 bases are shared with TRBD2. V lost 6 bases, J lost 3 bases, and 9 bases stayed unmatched. This CDR3 has 17 amino acids. Germline lookup yields CDR1 SGHAT and CDR2 FQNNGV. CDR3 protein: CASSKLAGGPGTDTQYF. CDR3 in DNA: TGTGCCAGCAGTAAACTAGCGGGAGGGCCTGGAACAGATACGCAGTATTTT.

This clone was observed a few times. The V call is TRBV28, the J call TRBJ2-7; 13 bases map to TRBD2. Germline CDR1 is MDHEN and CDR2 is SYDVKM. The CDR3 spans 19 residues. With V trimmed by 5 bases and J by 0 bases, 13 bases remained unmatched. DNA for the CDR3: TGTGCCAGCAGTCCCTCTAGACTAGCGGGGGGCCTAAGCTCCTACGAGCAGTACTTC. Encoded protein: CASSPSRLAGGLSSYEQYF. Complete variable domain (other parts from reference TRBV28 and TRBJ2-7): DVKVTQSSRYLVKRTGEKVFLECVQDMDHENMFWYRQDPGLGLRLIYFSYDVKMKEKGDIPEGYSVSREKKERFSLILESASTNQTSMYLCASSPSRLAGGLSSYEQYFGPGTRLTVT.

This clone was seen ten or more times. The gene calls are TRBV6-5 and TRBJ2-1; D uncertain. Germline V gene data show CDR1 as MNHEY and CDR2 as SVGAGI. The CDR3 consists of 16 residues. V was pared by 2 bases and J by 4 bases, with 15 bases between. The CDR3 protein is CASSYTDPEIYNEQFF. In DNA, the CDR3 is TGTGCCAGCAGTTACACCGACCCCGAGATATACAATGAGCAGTTCTTC.

The V call is TRBV19, the J call TRBJ2-5, with 10 bases identical to TRBD2. Per germline, CDR1 LNHDA and CDR2 SQIVND (reference sequence). This CDR3 is 15 amino acids long. With 1 base clipped from V and 4 bases from J, the junction kept 3 bases outside the gene matches. CDR3 loop: CASSIASGGAETQYF. The CDR3, as DNA: TGTGCCAGTAGTATAGCTAGCGGGGGTGCAGAGACCCAGTACTTC. Together with reference TRBV19 and TRBJ2-5, the CDR3 gives the full variable domain: DGGITQSPKYLFRKEGQNVTLSCEQNLNHDAMYWYRQDPGQGLRLIYYSQIVNDFQKGDIAEGYSVSREKKESFPLTVTSAQKNPTAFYLCASSIASGGAETQYFGPGTRLLVL.

This clone turned up a few times. The V call is TRBV6-1, the J call TRBJ1-6, with 8 bases fitting TRBD1. The germline V gene encodes CDR1 MNHNS and CDR2 SASEGT. This CDR3 spans 14 amino acids. V lost 3 bases and J lost 9; bases outside the gene matches: 4. Here the CDR3 DNA reads TGTGCCAGCAGTGAGAGGACAGGGCTTTCACCCCTCCACTTT. Translated: CASSERTGLSPLHF.

V usage is TRBV3-1 and J usage is TRBJ1-6; 8 bases map to TRBD1. V shed 10 bases, J shed 6 bases, and the junction held 14 bases outside the gene matches. This CDR3 is built from 16 residues. The germline V gene has CDR1 LGHDT and CDR2 YNNKEL (reference sequence). CDR3 sequence: CAIWNTGGGTNSPLHF. CDR3 in DNA: TGTGCCATCTGGAACACAGGGGGAGGAACTAATTCACCCCTCCACTTT. The full variable domain, rest sourced from reference TRBV3-1 and TRBJ1-6, is DTAVSQTPKYLVTQMGNDKSIKCEQNLGHDTMYWYKQDSKKFLKIMFSYNNKELIINETVPNRFSPKSPDKAHLNLHINSLELGDSAVYFCAIWNTGGGTNSPLHFGNGTRLTVT.

This clone was detected ten times or more. The chain links TRBV19 to TRBJ2-2, with TRBD2 matching over 9 bases. V was clipped by 5 bases and J by 5 bases; unmatched bases: 15. CDR1 and CDR2 (germline): LNHDA, SQIVND (reference sequence). This CDR3 contains 18 residues. This CDR3 is CASSSGTSSTGVTGELFF. CDR3 bases: TGTGCCAGTAGTTCCGGGACTAGCTCTACCGGCGTTACCGGGGAGCTGTTTTTT.

This clone occurred a few times. V is TRBV6-5 and J is TRBJ2-3, with 10 bases fitting TRBD2. V lost 9 bases and J lost 12; bases outside the gene matches: 24. This CDR3 spans 17 amino acids. Germline CDR1 MNHEY, CDR2 SVGAGI. The CDR3 DNA is TGTGCCAGGGTTGTGTCTCAAGGTCTAGCGGGAGTGGGGGCTCAGTATTTT. Its translation: CARVVSQGLAGVGAQYF.

This clone appeared a few times. V and J are TRBV6-4 and TRBJ1-2; D uncertain. The CDR3 is made up of 11 amino acids. Looked up from germline, CDR1 is MRHNA and CDR2 is SNTAGT. Trimming shortened V by 3 bases and J by 6 bases, and 5 bases separated the two germline ends. Here the CDR3 reads CASSDGDGYTF. In nucleotides, the CDR3 is TGTGCCAGCAGTGATGGAGATGGCTACACCTTC.

Of note for this clone: Germline is not matched at one junction end, which may reflect a read error. Other DNA sequences in the sample encode the same CDR3. The chain joins TRBV3-1 to TRBJ2-2; D is possibly TRBD1 (5 bases). The germline V gene encodes CDR1 LGHDT and CDR2 YNNKEL (reference sequence). This CDR3 contains 17 residues. The CDR3 region has the DNA TGTGCCAGCAGCCAAGATTGGCAGGGCGGTAACACCGGTGAGCTGTTTTTT. It yields the protein CASSQDWQGGNTGELFF.

This clone was seen ten or more times. The chain carries TRBV24-1 and TRBJ1-5; 8 nucleotides agree with TRBD1. V lost 5 bases, J lost 3 bases, and 5 bases stayed unmatched. The germline CDR1 and CDR2 sequences are KGHDR and SFDVKD. CDR3 length equals 15 residues. The chain's CDR3 is CATSGTGGNNQPQHF. The CDR3 DNA sequence: TGTGCCACCAGTGGAACAGGGGGTAACAATCAGCCCCAGCATTTT.

Ten or more counts support this clone. V gene TRBV4-1 combines with J gene TRBJ2-3; tentatively, D is TRBD1 (5 bases). Germline CDR1 MGHRA, CDR2 YSYEKL. V was cut by 4 bases and J by 2 bases, with 16 bases left in between. This CDR3 has 16 residues. CDR3 protein: CASSPILGLVTDTQYF. Here the CDR3 DNA reads TGCGCCAGCAGCCCTATATTGGGGCTAGTCACAGATACGCAGTATTTT.

This clone was counted many times. The rearrangement joins TRBV7-9 to TRBJ2-4, with D perhaps matching TRBD1 (5 bases). The germline V gene has CDR1 SEHNR and CDR2 FQNEAQ (reference sequence). The CDR3 sequence is 14 residues long. Trimming took off 1 base at V and 7 bases at J, with 11 bases between the two ends. CDR3 loop: CASSLGGAVNIQYF. CDR3 bases: TGTGCCAGCAGCTTAGGTGGGGCAGTCAACATTCAGTACTTC.

This clone was counted ten times or more. The J gene is TRBJ2-7, the V gene TRBV20-1; the D gene is possibly TRBD1 (5 bases). Germline V lookup: CDR1 DFQATT, CDR2 SNEGSKA (reference sequence). Deletions cut 2 bases from V and 1 base from J, with 9 bases between. CDR3 length: 13 residues. CDR3 region: CSARQGSSYEQYF. The DNA for the CDR3 is TGCAGTGCTAGACAGGGTTCTTCCTACGAGCAGTACTTC.

This clone was seen only a few times. V usage is TRBV27 and J usage is TRBJ2-1; 8 nucleotides match TRBD2. The germline V gene encodes CDR1 MNHEY and CDR2 SMNVEV (reference sequence). V lost 3 bases to trimming and J lost 0 bases; unmatched junction nucleotides: 1. This CDR3 has 15 amino acids. CDR3 nucleotide sequence: TGTGCCAGCAGTTTGGGGACTAGCTCCTACAATGAGCAGTTCTTC. Protein product: CASSLGTSSYNEQFF.

A note on this clone: With a much larger clone just one base away, this may be a read error. The V call is TRBV6-6, the J call TRBJ2-1; 9 bases fit TRBD2. Germline loops: CDR1 MNHNY, CDR2 SVGAGI (reference sequence). The CDR3 consists of 15 residues. As DNA, the CDR3 is TGTGCCATCAGTTACCTAGCGGGATCTTACAATGAGCAGTTCTTC. Its protein product is CAISYLAGSYNEQFF.

The table lists this clone with many counts. The V call is TRBV28, the J call TRBJ2-1; D is unresolved. V lost 2 bases and J lost 8, with 13 bases in between. The CDR3 totals 14 residues. Germline-derived CDR1 and CDR2 are MDHEN and SYDVKM. CDR3 protein: CASSLPVISYEQFF. CDR3 DNA: TGTGCCAGCAGTTTACCCGTAATTAGCTATGAGCAGTTCTTC.

This clone was observed at least ten times. The chain has TRBV28 and TRBJ2-3; weak D call: TRBD1 (5 bases). The V end lost 5 bases, the J end lost 4 bases, and 10 bases lay between the germline ends. The CDR3 is 13 amino acids. Germline V gene data show CDR1 as MDHEN and CDR2 as SYDVKM. DNA for the CDR3: TGTGCCAGCAGTCCACCACAGGCAGATACGCAGTATTTT. Protein sequence: CASSPPQADTQYF. The variable domain in full, completed from reference TRBV28 and TRBJ2-3, reads DVKVTQSSRYLVKRTGEKVFLECVQDMDHENMFWYRQDPGLGLRLIYFSYDVKMKEKGDIPEGYSVSREKKERFSLILESASTNQTSMYLCASSPPQADTQYFGPGTRLTVL.